This T cell receptor beta chain was found in a study of CD8+CD57+ T cells in acquired aplastic anemia. This clonotype was counted once. Using genomic DNA as the template, TCR beta VDJ and CDR3 profiling was carried out. TCRdb ran MiXCR on the reads and lists one entry per CDR3 protein. The sample shows 200,000 to 300,000 distinct CDR3 sequences, approximately 86% of them seen only once. There are 16 residues in the CDR3. The germline gives CDR1 DFQATT, CDR2 SNEGSKA (reference sequence). The V gene lost 5 bases and the J gene lost 1 base, with 19 bases spanning the gap. Patients chosen for sequencing had shown CD8+CD57+ cell expansion by flow cytometry.

The source of this sequence is a human donor with aplastic anemia. V is TRBV20-1 and J is TRBJ2-3; D remains ambiguous. Specimen: sorted CD4+, CD8+, or CD8+CD57+ T cells (not recorded which) from PBMCs. Written as DNA, the CDR3 is TGCAGTGCTGAAAAAGATTGGGGAACCCGCACAGATACGCAGTATTTT. This gives the protein CSAEKDWGTRTDTQYF.